Presented here are 14 T cell receptor beta chains from one specimen sequenced in a study of cytomegalovirus exposure and HLA in healthy donors. Both 60 Vbeta primers and 13 Jbeta primers went into the PCR. Measured with immunoSEQ multiplex PCR; TCRdb has only the in-frame clones, and not every one. The sample lists 150,000 to 180,000 clones, roughly 81% occurring once. Source material: PBMCs. The receptors stem from a woman in her late teens or twenties in good health and CMV-seronegative.

The chain is built from TRBV29-1 and TRBJ1-2; a weak D match, TRBD1 (6 bases). The CDR3 has 13 amino acids. Germline V gene sequence: CDR1 SQVTM, CDR2 ANQGSEA. V was clipped by 4 bases and J by 0 bases, with 9 bases between them. The DNA for the CDR3 is TGCAGCGTTGTCAGGGGTACTAACTATGGCTACACCTTC. As protein: CSVVRGTNYGYTF.

V is TRBV6-5 and J is TRBJ2-5; TRBD2 aligns across 12 bases. The J call is in doubt because the DNA end fits TRBJ2-7 better. The length of the CDR3 is 15 residues. CDR1 is MNHEY and CDR2 is SVGAGI in the germline V gene. In nucleotides, the CDR3 is TGTGCCAGCAGTTTAACTAGCGGGGGGCATTACGAGCAGTACTTC. This codes for CASSLTSGGHYEQYF.

The rearrangement links TRBV19 to TRBJ2-3; TRBD2 matches 8 bases. Looked up from germline, CDR1 is LNHDA and CDR2 is SQIVND (reference sequence). V shed 4 bases and J 4 bases; nucleotides not matched to a gene: 7. The CDR3 sequence is 15 residues long. The CDR3 region has the DNA TGTGCCAGTAGTACCCAAGCGGGAGTGCCAGATACGCAGTATTTT. Protein: CASSTQAGVPDTQYF.

V usage is TRBV7-2 and J usage is TRBJ2-1; 9 nucleotides match TRBD2. Germline values: CDR1 SGHTA, CDR2 FQGNSA. This CDR3 comprises 16 residues. J lost 10 bases, V lost 1 base, and 11 bases had no gene match. The CDR3 bases are TGTGCCAGCAGCTTAGGGGGTTTAGCGGGAGCGGAAGAGCAGTTCTTC. Translating gives CASSLGGLAGAEEQFF.

The chain couples TRBV4-1 to TRBJ1-4; 12 nucleotides match TRBD1. From germline, CDR1 is MGHRA and CDR2 YSYEKL. The CDR3 covers 20 residues. J gave up 1 base and V 3 bases, and 12 bases lay outside the gene matches. CDR3 in DNA: TGCGCCAGCAGCCAGGTGCCCGGGACAGGGGGCAGGGGAACTAATGAAAAACTGTTTTTT. This translates into CASSQVPGTGGRGTNEKLFF.

J is TRBJ1-2 and V is TRBV6-5; no clear D gene. With 5 bases removed from V and 7 bases from J, the gap between germline ends came to 14 bases. The CDR3 is 13 residues long. Germline assignment: CDR1 MNHEY and CDR2 SVGAGI. As DNA, the CDR3 is TGTGCCAGCAGTGGGCAGCTTAATGGTGGCTACACCTTC. The encoded protein is CASSGQLNGGYTF.

The chain uses TRBV7-2 and TRBJ2-1; 10 positions agree with TRBD2. The germline gives CDR1 SGHTA, CDR2 FQGNSA. V shed 5 bases and J 10 bases; nucleotides not matched to a gene: 5. The CDR3 extends over 13 amino acids. The CDR3 nucleotides are TGTGCCAGCAGCCGCAGCGGGAGGGTCGAGCAGTTCTTC. Translated: CASSRSGRVEQFF.

The CDR3 region has the DNA TGTGCCAGCAAAAGGGGGAAAGATACGCAGTATTTT. Translating gives CASKRGKDTQYF. The rearrangement uses TRBV6-5 and TRBJ2-3; tentatively, D is TRBD1 (6 bases). V was pared by 7 bases and J by 5 bases, with 10 bases between. CDR3 length: 12 residues. CDR1 and CDR2 from the germline V gene are MNHEY and SVGAGI.

The V and J genes are TRBV5-4 and TRBJ1-2, with 8 bases identical to TRBD1. CDR1 SGHNT and CDR2 YYREEE come from the germline V gene (reference sequence). The CDR3 consists of 14 residues. The junction had 7 bases not matched to a gene; V was cut back by 2 bases and J by 7 bases. The CDR3 sequence: CASSFLDRGSGYTF. In DNA form, the CDR3 reads TGTGCCAGCAGCTTCCTAGACAGGGGTTCTGGCTACACCTTC.

The chain joins TRBV6-5 to TRBJ1-5; D not certain. The CDR3 covers 13 residues. Germline V lookup: CDR1 MNHEY, CDR2 SVGAGI. Deletions cut 4 bases from V and 7 bases from J, with 11 bases between. CDR3 nucleotides: TGTGCCAGCAGTTCGTCAGTCTCCCAGCCCCAGCATTTT. Translated: CASSSSVSQPQHF.

The chain employs TRBV6-1 and TRBJ1-2; 10 bases fit TRBD1. The germline V gene encodes CDR1 MNHNS and CDR2 SASEGT. Trimming cost V 2 bases and J 7 bases; bases outside gene matches: 7. The CDR3 loop spans 15 amino acids. CDR3 amino acids: CASSEIVDRGRGYTF. CDR3 bases: TGTGCCAGCAGTGAAATCGTCGACAGGGGGCGTGGCTACACCTTC.

J is TRBJ2-3 and V is TRBV18, with TRBD2 matching 10 bases. Germline V lookup: CDR1 KGHSH, CDR2 LQKENI. V lost 3 bases and J lost 5; bases outside the gene matches: 8. CDR3 length: 16 residues. Here the CDR3 reads CASSPRGASGGDTQYF. CDR3 DNA: TGTGCCAGCTCACCGCGGGGAGCTAGCGGGGGAGATACGCAGTATTTT.

The chain couples TRBV7-6 to TRBJ2-7; D is perhaps TRBD1 (9 bases). V was trimmed by 3 bases and J by 3 bases, leaving 18 bases between them. This CDR3 is 16 amino acids long. Germline values: CDR1 SGHVS, CDR2 FNYEAQ. The DNA of the CDR3 is TGTGCCAGCAGCTTCGGGAGGGGACAGGGAGTCTACGAGCAGTACTTC. Translation gives CASSFGRGQGVYEQYF.

The chain uses TRBV28 and TRBJ1-5; possible D gene TRBD1, 6 bases. This CDR3 is built from 12 residues. V lost 3 bases, J lost 11 bases, and 11 bases lay in between. Germline CDR1 MDHEN, CDR2 SYDVKM. CDR3 DNA: TGTGCCAGCAGTTTCGGCAGGGGCGCCCAGCATTTT. Translating gives CASSFGRGAQHF.